This T cell receptor (beta chain) was documented in a study of monozygotic twins with inflammatory bowel disease (dated by TCRdb to between 2018 and 2021). Context from the whole study: The full study comprised 28 monozygotic twin pairs: nine German pairs (four IBD-concordant, five IBD-discordant) and 19 IBD-discordant Danish pairs. The search for disease-associated traits relied mainly on comparing IBD patients with their genetically identical healthy co-twins within discordant pairs. Each individual had, on average, about 151 000 unique TCRalpha sequences and 181 000 unique TCRbeta sequences available for analysis. General study outcomes and caveats: Different T cell subtypes could not be distinguished in the analysis. The results gave no support for a single strong signal or clonotype linked to IBD. Compared with healthy twins, IBD patients shared fewer clonotypes with other individuals, and the difference was most pronounced in patients with signs of disease activity. Concordant and discordant twins showed no difference in repertoire similarity, possibly because of limited statistical power. IBD patients had lower TCRbeta repertoire diversity, measured by the inverse Simpson index, than their healthy co-twins. Differing immunosuppressive treatments among patients may have added background noise and inter-individual variability to the repertoires.

From each donor, a roughly 2.6 ml peripheral blood sample was collected into PAXgene tubes and stored at -80 degrees C. Without T cell sorting, total RNA was isolated from whole blood using the PAXgene blood miRNA kit on an automated QIAcube. Peripheral blood from monozygotic twin pairs who were concordant or discordant for inflammatory bowel disease underwent deep TCRalpha and TCRbeta repertoire profiling using unique molecular barcoding. Smoking habits were recorded for all twin pairs, with individuals classified as current, former or never smokers. The library came from 5' RACE. The input for every TCR library was around 3.5 ug of total RNA. cDNA was synthesized with SMARTScribe reverse transcriptase in eight separate reactions per sample. During cDNA synthesis, template switching was used to introduce unique molecular identifiers that contained a 6-nucleotide sample barcode. Amplification of TCRalpha and TCRbeta cDNA involved two nested PCRs of about 15 and 9 cycles, and each PCR was followed by bead purification. Before amplification, cDNA was treated with uracil DNA-glycosylase and purified using the QIAquick PCR purification kit. In the second PCR, Illumina TruSeq-compatible adapters and sample-specific barcodes were added. Library quality and concentration were checked on TapeStation and Qubit, and libraries were pooled at 5 to 6.5 ng each. Sequencing of pooled libraries was carried out on an Illumina HiSeq2500 single-index Rapid Run using 2 x 100 bp reads and custom sequencing primers. In the original analysis: MiGEC version 1.2.6 was used for UMI-based consensus assembly to correct PCR and sequencing errors. MiXCR version 2.1.1 was used to carry out V(D)J alignment, clonotype assembly and CDR3 extraction. To normalise gene usage, clonotype sharing and MAIT/NKT TCR abundance, the analysis used the top 1000, 10 000 and 20 000 clonotypes per sample. Diversity was computed as the inverse Simpson index with the vegan R package after downsampling to 27 000 UMIs. Paired Mann-Whitney U tests were applied to discordant twin pairs, and Benjamini-Hochberg correction was used for multiple testing. TCRdb reprocessed the raw reads; every CDR3 protein sequence is a single record, and DNA is not supplied. The V and J calls shown here were made by TCRdb, not taken from the authors' results. The sample's records list 300,000 to 450,000 distinct CDR3 sequences. Of the sample, about 2.5% falls within the top ten clones.

From the germline V gene, CDR1 is ENHRY and CDR2 is SYGVKD. The CDR3 numbers 14 residues from cysteine through phenylalanine. No DNA accompanies this entry. With respect to this clonotype: There is no known antigen for this receptor.

The receptor comes from a human donor with ulcerative colitis or Crohn's disease, or a healthy co-twin of an affected twin (not recorded which). The chain is assembled from TRBV10-3 and TRBJ1-1; TCRdb's D call, TRBD1, is unchecked because there is no DNA. Sequencing was performed on blood. The CDR3 loop reads CAISATGMNTEAFF.